These T cell receptor beta chains were read from a single sample in a study of shared clonotypes between healthy human individuals. Repertoires were generated with immunoSEQ multiplex PCR, while TCRdb's copy carries only in-frame clones and drops some. The data hold a few hundred thousand clones, with around 80% observed a single time. Input material: PBMCs. The receptors here all came from a woman in her 40s in good health. Some clones in this sample may be carry-over from other donors' samples. Each CDR3 is given with its conserved first and last residue. A D gene is named only where the DNA matches it firmly.

>TRBV5-6|15|TRBD2|TRBJ2-2
CASSWREGLAGELFF
TGTGCCAGCAGCTGGCGGGAGGGCCTAGCCGGGGAGCTGTTTTTT
>TRBV7-9|15|TRBD2|TRBJ2-3
CASSLRTSGTDTQYF
TGTGCCAGCAGCTTACGGACTAGCGGCACAGATACGCAGTATTTT
>TRBV6-5|14|NA|TRBJ1-1
CASSYRGWNTEAFF
TGTGCCAGCAGTTACAGGGGGTGGAACACTGAAGCTTTCTTT
>TRBV15|16|TRBD2|TRBJ2-3
CATSRKREGAGDTQYF
TGTGCCACCAGCCGGAAGCGGGAGGGCGCCGGGGATACGCAGTATTTT
>TRBV2|10|NA|TRBJ1-1
CASSEARVFF
TGTGCCAGCAGTGAAGCGAGGGTTTTCTTT
>TRBV6-1|11|NA|TRBJ2-5
CASSPFETQYF
TGTGCCAGCAGTCCTTTTGAGACCCAGTACTTC
>TRBV7-3|14|TRBD2|TRBJ2-5
CASSLTAGVETQYF
TGTGCCAGCAGCTTAACCGCGGGAGTGGAGACCCAGTACTTC
>TRBV11-2|15|TRBD1|TRBJ2-4
CASSSNQGVYNIQYF
TGTGCCAGCAGCTCAAATCAGGGGGTGTACAACATTCAGTACTTC
>TRBV6-5|14|TRBD2|TRBJ2-1
CASSYGTSGDEQFF
TGTGCCAGCAGTTACGGGACTAGCGGCGATGAGCAGTTCTTC
>TRBV16|16|NA|TRBJ2-1
CASSPLTSGTYNEQFF
TGTGCCAGCAGCCCCTTGACTAGTGGTACCTACAATGAGCAGTTCTTC
>TRBV19|14|TRBD1|TRBJ1-2
CASRDRGSDYGYTF
TGTGCCAGCCGGGACAGGGGGTCTGACTATGGCTACACCTTC
>TRBV5-1|14|TRBD1|TRBJ2-5
CASSWDGQGETQYF
TGCGCCAGCAGCTGGGATGGACAGGGAGAGACCCAGTACTTC
>TRBV7-3|15|TRBD2|TRBJ2-3
CASRLSGLAADTQYF
TGTGCCAGCAGACTATCGGGACTAGCGGCCGATACGCAGTATTTT
>TRBV7-9|13|NA|TRBJ2-7
CASSLGQPYEQYF
TGTGCCAGCAGCTTAGGGCAGCCCTACGAGCAGTACTTC